This passage covers 25 T cell receptor beta chains from one sample sequenced in a study of cytomegalovirus exposure and HLA in healthy donors. Sequencing was performed with immunoSEQ multiplex PCR; in TCRdb, only in-frame clones are kept and a portion is missing. The table has 120,000 to 150,000 clones, 80% to 90% seen once. The sample was PBMCs. The receptors here all came from a man aged 18 to 35 in good health and CMV-seronegative.

Notes on this clone: Possible read error: a much larger clone is one base away. This chain joins TRBV5-6 and TRBJ2-3, with D hard to call. CDR1 is SGHDT, CDR2 YYEEEE, per germline. Trimming left V 2 bases short and J 5 bases short, with 6 bases between. The length of the CDR3 is 12 residues. In nucleotides, the CDR3 is TGTGCCAGCAGCTTCCGGGTAGATACGCAGTATTTT. Amino acids: CASSFRVDTQYF. The full variable domain, with the rest looked up from reference TRBV5-6 and TRBJ2-3, is DAGVTQSPTHLIKTRGQQVTLRCSPKSGHDTVSWYQQALGQGPQFIFQYYEEEERQRGNFPDRFSGHQFPNYSSELNVNALLLGDSALYLCASSFRVDTQYFGPGTRLTVL.

The genes are TRBV5-4 and TRBJ2-2; TRBD1 matches at 10 bases. The CDR3 runs to 16 residues. The germline gives CDR1 SGHNT, CDR2 YYREEE (reference sequence). Trimming removed 4 bases from V and 6 bases from J; junction bases left unmatched: 9. This CDR3 is CASSITGQGWAGELFF. The CDR3 region has the DNA TGTGCCAGCAGCATAACGGGACAGGGGTGGGCCGGGGAGCTGTTTTTT.

This clone was recorded a few times. This sequence joins TRBV12-5 and TRBJ2-4, with 7 nucleotides matching TRBD1. The CDR3 contains 11 residues. Trimming cost V 4 bases and J 15 bases; bases outside gene matches: 6. CDR1 LGHNT and CDR2 FRNRAP come from the germline V gene. CDR3 coding DNA: TGTGCTAGTGGTTCGACAGGGATGAGGTACTTC. Translated: CASGSTGMRYF. Full variable domain (outside the CDR3, taken from reference TRBV12-5 and TRBJ2-4): DARVTQTPRHKVTEMGQEVTMRCQPILGHNTVFWYRQTMMQGLELLAYFRNRAPLDDSGMPKDRFSAEMPDATLATLKIQPSEPRDSAVYFCASGSTGMRYFGAGTRLSVL.

This sequence joins TRBV29-1 and TRBJ2-2; the D gene is possibly TRBD2 (8 bases). CDR1 and CDR2 from the germline V gene are SQVTM and ANQGSEA. V lost 6 bases and J lost 0, with 14 bases in between. This CDR3 has 15 residues. The CDR3 region is CSVGGDRANTGELFF. CDR3 coding DNA: TGCAGCGTCGGGGGGGACAGAGCGAACACCGGGGAGCTGTTTTTT.

The V and J genes are TRBV5-1 and TRBJ1-6; unclear D gene. V was trimmed by 7 bases and J by 7 bases, leaving 3 bases between them. Germline V gene sequence: CDR1 SGHRS, CDR2 YFSETQ. This CDR3 is 10 amino acids long. This CDR3 is CASQNSPLHF. The CDR3 bases are TGCGCCAGCCAAAATTCACCCCTCCACTTT.

The J gene is TRBJ2-5, the V gene TRBV7-9, with 8 bases identical to TRBD2. The length of the CDR3 is 14 residues. The trim removed 4 bases at V and 4 bases at J, leaving 5 bases unmatched. The germline V gene encodes CDR1 SEHNR and CDR2 FQNEAQ (reference sequence). CDR3 amino acids: CASSSFAGGETQYF. As DNA, the CDR3 is TGTGCCAGCAGCTCGTTCGCGGGGGGAGAGACCCAGTACTTC.

The chain joins TRBV18 to TRBJ2-2, with TRBD2 as a possible D gene (6 bases). V lost 3 bases and J lost 6, with 14 bases in between. Per germline, CDR1 KGHSH and CDR2 LQKENI. CDR3 length: 15 residues. CDR3: CASSPWRGGAGELFF. The CDR3 DNA sequence: TGTGCCAGCTCACCGTGGAGGGGAGGCGCCGGGGAGCTGTTTTTT.

The rearrangement links TRBV5-1 to TRBJ2-5, with 9 bases lining up with TRBD1. The germline V gene encodes CDR1 SGHRS and CDR2 YFSETQ. This CDR3 is 14 amino acids long. With V trimmed by 7 bases and J by 5 bases, 9 bases remained unmatched. The CDR3 region is CASGWTGDGETQYF. The CDR3 DNA reads as TGCGCCAGCGGATGGACAGGGGATGGGGAGACCCAGTACTTC.

The CDR3 here is CASSPADRPYNEQFF. CDR3 coding DNA: TGTGCCAGCAGTCCGGCGGACAGGCCTTACAATGAGCAGTTCTTC. The chain is built from TRBV7-8 and TRBJ2-1, with 7 bases that match TRBD1. The length of the CDR3 is 15 residues. Germline loops: CDR1 SGHVS, CDR2 FQNEAQ. The V segment lost 6 bases and the J segment 4 bases; nucleotides outside the gene matches: 9.

The V and J genes are TRBV4-1 and TRBJ2-5, with 10 bases aligning to TRBD2. The CDR3 consists of 15 residues. The trim removed 3 bases at V and 4 bases at J, leaving 5 bases unmatched. The germline gives CDR1 MGHRA, CDR2 YSYEKL. DNA for the CDR3: TGCGCCAGCAGCCAGTCCATAGCGGGGGGAGAGACCCAGTACTTC. Its translation: CASSQSIAGGETQYF.

This clone has just one count. This chain links TRBV15 with TRBJ1-5, with a weak D call TRBD1 (5 bases). Trimming removed 0 bases at V and 10 bases at J, with 16 bases between. The CDR3 runs to 15 residues. The germline gives CDR1 LNHNV, CDR2 YYDKDF (reference sequence). CDR3 sequence: CATSRDGQGWGPQHF. The CDR3 region has the DNA TGTGCCACCAGCAGAGATGGGCAGGGATGGGGACCCCAGCATTTT.

The gene calls are TRBV2 and TRBJ1-2, with no clear D. Germline V gene sequence: CDR1 SNHLY, CDR2 FYNNEI. This CDR3 comprises 15 residues. V lost 4 bases to trimming and J lost 7 bases, with 19 bases between them. The CDR3 nucleotides read TGTGCCAGCAGTGGTTCGGGTTACGGGTATAGTGGCTACACCTTC. Amino acid sequence: CASSGSGYGYSGYTF.

The rearrangement uses TRBV7-2 and TRBJ2-7, with 14 bases aligning to TRBD2. Germline CDR1 is SGHTA and CDR2 is FQGNSA. The J segment lost 3 bases and the V segment lost 5 bases, leaving 3 bases of the junction unmatched. This CDR3 has 15 amino acids. CDR3 protein: CASSRLAGGDYEQYF. The CDR3 DNA reads TGTGCCAGCAGCAGACTAGCGGGGGGGGACTACGAGCAGTACTTC.

V and J are TRBV7-2 and TRBJ2-1; no firm D call. The V end lost 1 base, the J end lost 4 bases, and 5 bases lay between the germline ends. This CDR3 contains 13 residues. Germline V gene data show CDR1 as SGHTA and CDR2 as FQGNSA. The CDR3 coding sequence is TGTGCCAGCAGCTTAGTTCAGTACAATGAGCAGTTCTTC. Encoded protein: CASSLVQYNEQFF.

Here the CDR3 DNA reads TGCAGCGCCGCCCGAAGTCTTGGAGTGGCCTACGAGCAGTACTTC. It yields the protein CSAARSLGVAYEQYF. The chain is built from TRBV29-1 and TRBJ2-7; D is unresolved. The length of the CDR3 is 15 residues. Between the trimmed V and J ends, which lost 7 bases and 2 bases, there was a span of 21 bases. CDR1 and CDR2 from the germline V gene are SQVTM and ANQGSEA.

The rearrangement links TRBV5-1 to TRBJ1-3, with 9 bases lining up with TRBD1. Looked up from germline, CDR1 is SGHRS and CDR2 is YFSETQ. The CDR3 covers 14 residues. V shed 5 bases and J 2 bases; nucleotides not matched to a gene: 2. For the CDR3, the DNA is TGCGCCAGCAGACAGGGGGCCCCTGGAAACACCATATATTTT. It yields the protein CASRQGAPGNTIYF.

The J gene is TRBJ1-3, the V gene TRBV9; D not certain. The CDR3 is made up of 16 amino acids. CDR1 SGDLS and CDR2 YYNGEE come from the germline V gene. V was cut by 4 bases and J by 2 bases, with 16 bases left in between. The CDR3: CASSPRPRDPGNTIYF. The CDR3 DNA follows: TGTGCCAGCAGCCCTCGCCCGCGGGATCCTGGAAACACCATATATTTT.

The chain has TRBV19 and TRBJ2-3; 7 nucleotides match TRBD2. V was pared by 8 bases and J by 1 base, with 3 bases of the junction left unmatched. The CDR3 has 13 amino acids. In germline, CDR1 is LNHDA, CDR2 SQIVND (reference sequence). CDR3 amino acids: CASGAGGTDTQYF. In nucleotides, the CDR3 is TGTGCCAGTGGGGCGGGAGGCACAGATACGCAGTATTTT.

With respect to this clone: This sample also contains other DNA sequences that code for the same CDR3. The chain recombines TRBV7-2 with TRBJ2-5; D remains unclear. The CDR3 is 12 residues long. V was pared by 1 base and J by 4 bases, with 4 bases between. Germline CDR1 and CDR2: SGHTA and FQGNSA. The CDR3: CASSLGAETQYF. In nucleotides, the CDR3 is TGTGCCAGCAGCTTAGGGGCAGAGACCCAGTACTTC.

The rearrangement uses TRBV5-1 and TRBJ1-5; 9 nucleotides line up with TRBD1. Germline CDR1 is SGHRS and CDR2 is YFSETQ. The CDR3 is 19 residues long. J lost 1 base, V lost 0 bases, and 11 bases had no gene match. The CDR3 reads CASSLGNRGRGQSNQPQHF. The CDR3 DNA follows: TGCGCCAGCAGCTTGGGGAACAGGGGGCGAGGGCAGAGCAATCAGCCCCAGCATTTT.

V is TRBV6-5 and J is TRBJ2-7; D unclear. Trimming took 0 bases from V and 9 from J, leaving 15 bases between them. The CDR3 consists of 14 residues. Germline V lookup: CDR1 MNHEY, CDR2 SVGAGI. In nucleotides, the CDR3 is TGTGCCAGCAGTTACTCGGTTAGCCCAAGGTGGCAGTACTTC. Residues: CASSYSVSPRWQYF.

The table lists this clone with a count of one. The rearrangement joins TRBV9 to TRBJ2-7, with 7 bases that match TRBD2. There are 15 residues in the CDR3. The V and J ends lost 0 bases and 2 bases, in that order; junction bases with no gene match: 5. CDR1 is SGDLS, CDR2 YYNGEE, per germline. The CDR3 reads CASSVAAGETYEQYF. The CDR3, as DNA: TGTGCCAGCAGCGTAGCGGCGGGGGAAACCTACGAGCAGTACTTC. Together with reference TRBV9 and TRBJ2-7, the CDR3 gives the full variable domain: DSGVTQTPKHLITATGQRVTLRCSPRSGDLSVYWYQQSLDQGLQFLIQYYNGEERAKGNILERFSAQQFPDLHSELNLSSLELGDSALYFCASSVAAGETYEQYFGPGTRLTVT.

This clone was seen many times. A junction end diverges from the germline sequence, so it may reflect a read error. The chain carries TRBV6-1 and TRBJ1-2; unclear D gene. This CDR3 has 10 amino acids. CDR1 and CDR2 from the germline V gene are MNHNS and SASEGT. The CDR3 here is CASSDQVLYF. The DNA for the CDR3 is TGTGCCAGCAGTGATCAGGTTCTATACTTC.

The chain carries TRBV7-7 and TRBJ2-3; 8 bases line up with TRBD2. Germline V gene sequence: CDR1 SSHAT, CDR2 FNYEAQ (reference sequence). Germline trimming cut 6 bases from V and 5 bases from J; bases unmatched to any gene: 10. The CDR3 totals 15 residues. The CDR3 loop reads CASSPVAGRGDTQYF. The DNA of the CDR3 is TGTGCCAGCAGTCCTGTAGCGGGGCGGGGAGATACGCAGTATTTT. The variable domain in full, with the rest retrieved from reference TRBV7-7 and TRBJ2-3, is GAGVSQSPRYKVTKRGQDVTLRCDPISSHATLYWYQQALGQGPEFLTYFNYEAQPDKSGLPSDRFSAERPEGSISTLTIQRTEQRDSAMYRCASSPVAGRGDTQYFGPGTRLTVL.

The V and J genes are TRBV4-2 and TRBJ1-2, with 8 bases lining up with TRBD1. Germline-derived CDR1 and CDR2 are LGHNA and YNFKEQ. V lost 6 bases, J lost 8 bases, and 11 bases stayed unmatched. This CDR3 contains 14 residues. The chain's CDR3 is CASSAGQGNYGYTF. CDR3 sequence (DNA): TGTGCCAGCAGTGCCGGACAGGGAAATTACGGCTACACCTTC.